This T cell receptor (beta chain) emerged from a study of immune evolution from preneoplasia to lung adenocarcinoma. Whole-study findings and limits: Top clone share appeared to fall from AAH through AIS, MIA, adenocarcinoma.

V was shortened by 5 bases and J by 3 bases, with 14 bases between the two germline ends. The CDR3 has 13 residues. Germline V gives CDR1 GTSNPN, CDR2 SVGIG (reference sequence). Generated by immunoSEQ multiplex PCR, the TCRdb table keeps only in-frame clones and is missing some. The sample comprises 6,000 to 6,500 clones, approximately 75% of which are singletons, and around 9.8% rests with the top ten. Turning to this clone: Its antigen is still unknown.

Resections took place in Japan or China from about 2014 to 2017. Two lung cancer pathologists independently confirmed each histologic diagnosis. The rearrangement joins TRBV30 to TRBJ2-7; D gene ambiguous. This receptor was taken from a donor aged 70 or over with lung adenocarcinoma. Sequencing was performed on FFPE adjacent normal lung tissue. CDR3 region: CAWHGPDLYEQYF. CDR3 DNA: TGTGCCTGGCACGGACCGGATCTCTACGAGCAGTACTTC.